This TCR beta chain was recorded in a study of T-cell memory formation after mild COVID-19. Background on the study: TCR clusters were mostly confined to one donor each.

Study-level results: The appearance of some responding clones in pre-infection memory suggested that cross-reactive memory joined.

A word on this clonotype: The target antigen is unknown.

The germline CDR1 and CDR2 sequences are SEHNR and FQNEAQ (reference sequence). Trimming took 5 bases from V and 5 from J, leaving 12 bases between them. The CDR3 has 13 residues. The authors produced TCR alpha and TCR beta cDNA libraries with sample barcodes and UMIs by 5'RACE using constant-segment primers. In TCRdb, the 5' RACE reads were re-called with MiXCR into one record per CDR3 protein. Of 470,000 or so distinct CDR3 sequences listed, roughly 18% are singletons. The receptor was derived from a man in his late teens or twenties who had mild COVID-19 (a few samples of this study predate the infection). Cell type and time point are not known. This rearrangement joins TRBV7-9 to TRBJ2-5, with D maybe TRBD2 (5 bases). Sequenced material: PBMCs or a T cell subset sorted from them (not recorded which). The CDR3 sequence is CASSLMRVETQYF. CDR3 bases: TGTGCCAGCAGCCTGATGAGGGTGGAGACCCAGTACTTC.